The clone carrying this TCR beta chain was detected many times. Its antigen is as yet unknown. The data derive from a study of metastatic and nonmetastatic thyroid tumors. Study observations and caveats: The study reportedly found significantly higher TCR beta diversity in malignant thyroid tumors than benign nodules, in blood and tumor.

Before thyroid surgery, none of the patients had received any treatment. With MiXCR, TCRdb reprocessed the PCR reads. Of 45,000 or so clones in the sample, 16% were seen once. This CDR3 is built from 15 residues. V was pared by 2 bases and J by 4 bases, with 2 bases of the junction left unmatched. Germline assignment: CDR1 SEHNR and CDR2 FQNEAQ (reference sequence). Material: blood. This chain links TRBV7-9 with TRBJ2-3; 11 positions agree with TRBD2. This sequence was found in a female donor with papillary thyroid cancer or a benign thyroid nodule (not recorded which). Some clones in this sample may be carry-over from other donors' samples. Written as DNA, the CDR3 is TGTGCCAGCAGCTTAATAGCGGGAGGGCCAGATACGCAGTATTTT. Translating gives CASSLIAGGPDTQYF. Based on the CDR3 plus reference TRBV7-9 and TRBJ2-3, the full variable domain is DTGVSQNPRHKITKRGQNVTFRCDPISEHNRLYWYRQTLGQGPEFLTYFQNEAQLEKSRLLSDRFSAERPKGSFSTLEIQRTEQGDSAMYLCASSLIAGGPDTQYFGPGTRLTVL.